A selection of T cell receptor beta chains follows, all from one sample in a study of patients and donors after allogeneic stem cell transplantation. TCRdb processed the RT-PCR reads anew with MiXCR; each CDR3 protein has one entry. The table lists about 960,000 distinct CDR3 sequences, approximately 18% of them singletons, with 5% to 6.5% in the top ten. Sequencing was carried out using blood, either unsorted or a sorted T cell fraction (not recorded which). Source of these receptors: a human donor who was either an allogeneic HSCT recipient or a stem cell or donor lymphocyte infusion donor (not recorded which). It is not recorded whose cells these are; they may come from a transplant donor. The CDR3 runs from the conserved cysteine through the conserved F or W. The D gene is left open where the match is weak. Some rows mark clone size as missing; the rest say once, few, many or name a class of expanded clone.

J | V | size | D | DNA | CDR3
TRBJ2-4 | TRBV15 | . | . | TGTGCCACCAGCAGAGATCGACTCTCCAAAAACATTCAGTACTTC | CATSRDRLSKNIQYF
TRBJ1-1 | TRBV11-2 | few | . | TGTGCCAGCAGCTCCCCCGGCGGGGTACAGCTTAAGAACACTGAAGCTTTCTTT | CASSSPGGVQLKNTEAFF
TRBJ2-7 | TRBV25-1 | few | . | TGTGCCAGCAGTAGGGCGGGGGACAGAGGGGAGCAGTACTTC | CASSRAGDRGEQYF
TRBJ1-3 | TRBV2 | few | . | TGTGCCAGCAGGGTCTCTGGAAACACCATATATTTT | CASRVSGNTIYF
TRBJ2-2 | TRBV20-1 | . | . | TGCAGTGCTAGAGATCGAAGGGTTAACACCGGGGAGCTGTTTTTT | CSARDRRVNTGELFF
TRBJ2-3 | TRBV7-9 | . | TRBD2 | TGTGCCAGCAGCCCCCCGGGACTAGCTTCCGCAGATACGCAGTATTTT | CASSPPGLASADTQYF
TRBJ2-3 | TRBV9 | . | . | TGTGCCAGCGGTTCGACAGGCAGACAGGATACGCAGTATTTT | CASGSTGRQDTQYF
TRBJ1-2 | TRBV4-3 | . | . | TGCGCCAGCAGCCAAGGAAGACAGGACTATGGCTACACCTTC | CASSQGRQDYGYTF
TRBJ1-4 | TRBV20-1 | . | . | TGCAGTGCTAGAGATAGCACGACCCGCGAAAAACTGTTTTTT | CSARDSTTREKLFF
TRBJ2-1 | TRBV5-5 | . | . | TGTGCCAGCAGCCGGGAAAGGGGTCCCGAGTACAATGAGCAGTTCTTC | CASSRERGPEYNEQFF
TRBJ2-1 | TRBV20-1 | . | TRBD2 | TGCAGTGCTAGTCTAGCGGGAGTGGGCAATGAGCAGTTCTTC | CSASLAGVGNEQFF
TRBJ1-2 | TRBV2 | few | TRBD1 | TGTGCCAGCAGTCCTGACAGGGGGATCGGCGATGGCTACACCTTC | CASSPDRGIGDGYTF
TRBJ2-1 | TRBV9 | . | . | TGTGCCAGCAGCGTAGACAGAGAATACAATGAGCAGTTCTTC | CASSVDREYNEQFF
TRBJ2-5 | TRBV20-1 | few | TRBD2 | TGCAGTGCTGACGGGATGATACTAGCGGGAGGGAAAGAGACCCAGTACTTC | CSADGMILAGGKETQYF
TRBJ2-5 | TRBV7-3 | . | . | TGTGCCAGCAGGCCCCTAGGGGAAGAGACCCAGTACTTC | CASRPLGEETQYF
TRBJ2-1 | TRBV29-1 | . | TRBD2 | TGCAGCGTAGCCGGGCCACTAGCGGGTCCGAATGAGCAGTTCTTC | CSVAGPLAGPNEQFF
TRBJ1-5 | TRBV10-3 | . | . | TGTGCCTACTCGGGCGATGTCTATCAGCCCCAGCATTTT | CAYSGDVYQPQHF